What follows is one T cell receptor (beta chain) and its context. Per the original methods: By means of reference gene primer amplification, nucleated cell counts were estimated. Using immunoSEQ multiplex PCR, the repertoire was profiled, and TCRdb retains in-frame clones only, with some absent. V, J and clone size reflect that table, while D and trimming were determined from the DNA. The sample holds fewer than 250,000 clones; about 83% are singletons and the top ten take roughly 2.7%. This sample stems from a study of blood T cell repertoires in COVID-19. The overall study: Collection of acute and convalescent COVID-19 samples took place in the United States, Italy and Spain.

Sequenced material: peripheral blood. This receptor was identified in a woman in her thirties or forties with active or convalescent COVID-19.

The CDR3 DNA reads as TGTGCCAGCAGCTGGTTGACTAGCGGGGGAGGAGAGACCCAGTACTTC. Its protein product is CASSWLTSGGGETQYF. This sequence joins TRBV7-9 and TRBJ2-5, with 12 positions matching TRBD2. There are 16 residues in the CDR3. Trimming took 4 bases from V and 4 from J; bases not matched to a gene: 7. Germline lookup yields CDR1 SEHNR and CDR2 FQNEAQ (reference sequence).